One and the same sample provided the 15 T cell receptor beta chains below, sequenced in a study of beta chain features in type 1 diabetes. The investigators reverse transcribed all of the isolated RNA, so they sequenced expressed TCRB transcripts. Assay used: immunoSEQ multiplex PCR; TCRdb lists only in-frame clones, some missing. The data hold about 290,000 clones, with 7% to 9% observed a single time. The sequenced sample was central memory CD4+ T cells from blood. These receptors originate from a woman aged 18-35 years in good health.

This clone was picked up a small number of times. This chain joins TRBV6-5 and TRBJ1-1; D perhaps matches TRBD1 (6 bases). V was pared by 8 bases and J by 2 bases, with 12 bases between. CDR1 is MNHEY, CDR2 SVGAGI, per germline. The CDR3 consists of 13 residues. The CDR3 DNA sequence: TGTGCCAGCGGTACACAGGGCAACACTGAAGCTTTCTTT. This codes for CASGTQGNTEAFF.

CDR3 sequence: CATSSPGLAAYEQYF. DNA for the CDR3: TGTGCCACCAGCTCCCCCGGACTAGCGGCCTACGAGCAGTACTTC. V is TRBV15 and J is TRBJ2-7; the match to TRBD2 covers 10 bases. This CDR3 comprises 15 residues. V trimming: 5 bases; J trimming: 2 bases; junction bases outside the gene matches: 6. Germline values: CDR1 LNHNV, CDR2 YYDKDF (reference sequence).

As DNA, the CDR3 is TGCAGTGCTACAGGCCGAGAGCAGTTCTTC. Protein sequence: CSATGREQFF. The J gene is TRBJ2-1, the V gene TRBV20-1, with D unresolved. Germline lookup yields CDR1 DFQATT and CDR2 SNEGSKA (reference sequence). The length of the CDR3 is 10 residues. V was clipped by 4 bases and J by 10 bases, with 8 bases between them.

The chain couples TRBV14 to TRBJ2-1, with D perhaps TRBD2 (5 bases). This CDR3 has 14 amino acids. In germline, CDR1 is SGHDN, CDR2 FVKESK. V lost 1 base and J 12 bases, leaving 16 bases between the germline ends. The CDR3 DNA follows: TGTGCCAGCAGCCAAGTTAGAAGTGTAGGAGGGCAGTTCTTC. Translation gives CASSQVRSVGGQFF.

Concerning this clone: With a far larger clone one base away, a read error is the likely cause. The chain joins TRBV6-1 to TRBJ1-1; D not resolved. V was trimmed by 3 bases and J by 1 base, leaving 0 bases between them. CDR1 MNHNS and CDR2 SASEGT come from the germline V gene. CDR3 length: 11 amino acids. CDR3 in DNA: TGTGCCAGCAGTGAGAACACTGAAGCTTTCTTT. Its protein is CASSENTEAFF.

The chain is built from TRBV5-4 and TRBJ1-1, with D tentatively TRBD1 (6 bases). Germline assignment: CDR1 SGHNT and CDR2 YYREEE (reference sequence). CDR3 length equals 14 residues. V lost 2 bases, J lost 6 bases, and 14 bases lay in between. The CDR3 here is CASSLKQGGAEAFF. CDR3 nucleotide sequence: TGTGCCAGCAGCTTAAAACAGGGAGGTGCTGAAGCTTTCTTT.

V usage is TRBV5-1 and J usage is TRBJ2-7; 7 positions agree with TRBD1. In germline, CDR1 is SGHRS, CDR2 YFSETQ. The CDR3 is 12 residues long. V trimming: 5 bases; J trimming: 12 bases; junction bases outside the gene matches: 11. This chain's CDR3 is CASRPDRAGLYV. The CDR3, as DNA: TGCGCCAGCAGACCAGACAGGGCCGGGCTGTACGTC.

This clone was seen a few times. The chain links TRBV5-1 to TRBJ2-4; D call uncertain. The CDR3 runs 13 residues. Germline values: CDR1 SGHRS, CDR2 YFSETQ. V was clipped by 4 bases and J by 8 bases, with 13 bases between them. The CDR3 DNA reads TGCGCCAGCAGCATGGACCCCGGAGACATTCAGTACTTC. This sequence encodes CASSMDPGDIQYF.

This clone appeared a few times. CDR3 DNA: TGTGCCAGCAGCCAACGACAGGGGGCGGGAAGCACCGGGGAGCTGTTTTTT. This codes for CASSQRQGAGSTGELFF. The chain is built from TRBV4-2 and TRBJ2-2; TRBD1 agrees at 10 bases. The J segment lost 4 bases and the V segment lost 2 bases, leaving 7 bases of the junction unmatched. CDR1 and CDR2 from the germline V gene are LGHNA and YNFKEQ. This CDR3 is built from 17 residues.

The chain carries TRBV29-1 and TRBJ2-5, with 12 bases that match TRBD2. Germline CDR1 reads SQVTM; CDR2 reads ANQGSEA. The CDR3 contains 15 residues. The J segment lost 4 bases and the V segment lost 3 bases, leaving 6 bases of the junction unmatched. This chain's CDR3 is CSVDGLAGGTETQYF. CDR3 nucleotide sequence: TGCAGCGTTGACGGTCTAGCGGGAGGGACAGAGACCCAGTACTTC.

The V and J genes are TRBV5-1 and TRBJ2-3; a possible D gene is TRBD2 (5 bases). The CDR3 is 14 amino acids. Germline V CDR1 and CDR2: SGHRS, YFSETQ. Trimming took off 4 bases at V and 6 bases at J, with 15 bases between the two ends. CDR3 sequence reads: CASSPTSAEDTQYF. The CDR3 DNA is TGCGCCAGCAGCCCCACTAGTGCCGAGGATACGCAGTATTTT.

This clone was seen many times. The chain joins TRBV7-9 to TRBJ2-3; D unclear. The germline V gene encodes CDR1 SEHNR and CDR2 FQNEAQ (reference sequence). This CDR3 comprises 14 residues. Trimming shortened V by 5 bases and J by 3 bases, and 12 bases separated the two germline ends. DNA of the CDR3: TGTGCCAGCAGCGACCCCCGATCAACAGATACGCAGTATTTT. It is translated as CASSDPRSTDTQYF. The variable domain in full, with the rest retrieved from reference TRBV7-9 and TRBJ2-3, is DTGVSQNPRHKITKRGQNVTFRCDPISEHNRLYWYRQTLGQGPEFLTYFQNEAQLEKSRLLSDRFSAERPKGSFSTLEIQRTEQGDSAMYLCASSDPRSTDTQYFGPGTRLTVL.

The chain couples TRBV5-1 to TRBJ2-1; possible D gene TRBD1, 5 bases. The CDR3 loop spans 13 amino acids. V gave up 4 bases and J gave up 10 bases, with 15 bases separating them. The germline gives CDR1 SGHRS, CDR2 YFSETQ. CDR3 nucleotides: TGCGCCAGCAGCGAACGGACAATTGGGGAGCAGTTCTTC. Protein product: CASSERTIGEQFF.

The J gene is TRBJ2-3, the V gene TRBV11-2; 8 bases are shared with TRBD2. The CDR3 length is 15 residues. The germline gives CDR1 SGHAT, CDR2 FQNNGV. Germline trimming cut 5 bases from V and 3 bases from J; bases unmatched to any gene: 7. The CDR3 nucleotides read TGTGCCAGCAGCCTGAGCGGGAGCCTGACAGATACGCAGTATTTT. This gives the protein CASSLSGSLTDTQYF.

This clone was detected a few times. The CDR3: CASAGSPPTYEQYV. CDR3 sequence (DNA): TGTGCCAGCGCCGGGAGCCCTCCTACCTACGAGCAGTACGTC. V and J are TRBV28 and TRBJ2-7; tentative D call: TRBD2 (6 bases). Germline-derived CDR1 and CDR2 are MDHEN and SYDVKM. CDR3 length equals 14 residues. The germline V and J ends were trimmed by 8 bases and 2 bases, with 16 bases remaining between them.